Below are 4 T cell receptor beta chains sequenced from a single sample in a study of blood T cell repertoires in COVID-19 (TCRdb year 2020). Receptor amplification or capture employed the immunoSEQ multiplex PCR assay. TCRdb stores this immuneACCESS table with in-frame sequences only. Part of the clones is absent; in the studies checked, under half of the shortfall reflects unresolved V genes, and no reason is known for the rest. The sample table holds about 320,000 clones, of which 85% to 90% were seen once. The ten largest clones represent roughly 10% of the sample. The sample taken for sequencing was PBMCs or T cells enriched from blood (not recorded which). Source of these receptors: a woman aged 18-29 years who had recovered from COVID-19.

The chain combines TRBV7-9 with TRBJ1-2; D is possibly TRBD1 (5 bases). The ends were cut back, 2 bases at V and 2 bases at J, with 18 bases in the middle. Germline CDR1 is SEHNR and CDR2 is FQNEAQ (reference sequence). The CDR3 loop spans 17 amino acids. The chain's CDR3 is CASSLFPRQKHNYGYTF. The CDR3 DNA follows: TGTGCCAGCAGCTTATTCCCCCGACAGAAGCACAACTATGGCTACACCTTC. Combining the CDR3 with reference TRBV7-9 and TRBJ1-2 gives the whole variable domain DTGVSQNPRHKITKRGQNVTFRCDPISEHNRLYWYRQTLGQGPEFLTYFQNEAQLEKSRLLSDRFSAERPKGSFSTLEIQRTEQGDSAMYLCASSLFPRQKHNYGYTFGSGTRLTVV.

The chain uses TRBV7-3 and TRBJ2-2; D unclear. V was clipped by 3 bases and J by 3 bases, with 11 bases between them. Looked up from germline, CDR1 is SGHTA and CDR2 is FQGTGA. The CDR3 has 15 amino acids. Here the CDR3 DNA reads TGTGCCAGCAGCTTCCGTCTAGGTGACACCGGGGAGCTGTTTTTT. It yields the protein CASSFRLGDTGELFF.

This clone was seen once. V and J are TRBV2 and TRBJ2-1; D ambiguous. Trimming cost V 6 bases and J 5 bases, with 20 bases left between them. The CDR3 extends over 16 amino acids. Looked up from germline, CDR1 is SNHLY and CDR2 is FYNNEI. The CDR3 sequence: CASRTIQRKKNNEQFF. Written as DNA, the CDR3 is TGTGCCAGCAGGACCATCCAGCGAAAAAAGAACAATGAGCAGTTCTTC.

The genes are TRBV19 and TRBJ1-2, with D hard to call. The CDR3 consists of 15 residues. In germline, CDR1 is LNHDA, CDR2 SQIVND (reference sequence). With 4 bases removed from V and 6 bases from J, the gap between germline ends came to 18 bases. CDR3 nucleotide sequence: TGTGCCAGTAGTACGGATCTCCGAGGGTACGATGGCTACACCTTC. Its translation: CASSTDLRGYDGYTF.